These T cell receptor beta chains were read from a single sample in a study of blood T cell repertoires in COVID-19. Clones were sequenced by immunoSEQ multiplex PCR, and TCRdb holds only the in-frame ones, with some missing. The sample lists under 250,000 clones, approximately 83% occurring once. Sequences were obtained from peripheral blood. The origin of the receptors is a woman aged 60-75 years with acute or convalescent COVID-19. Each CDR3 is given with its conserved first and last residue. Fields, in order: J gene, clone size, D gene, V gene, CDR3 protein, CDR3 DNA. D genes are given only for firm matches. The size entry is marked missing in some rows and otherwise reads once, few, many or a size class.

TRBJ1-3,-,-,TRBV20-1,CSASRDSGNTIYF,TGCAGTGCTAGTAGAGACTCTGGAAACACCATATATTTT
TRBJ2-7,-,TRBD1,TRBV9,CASSVGVGQGIFHEQYF,TGTGCCAGCAGCGTGGGGGTTGGACAGGGAATTTTCCACGAGCAGTACTTC
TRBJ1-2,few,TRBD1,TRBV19,CASSIGDGTAGYTF,TGTGCCAGTAGTATAGGCGATGGGACAGCCGGCTACACCTTC
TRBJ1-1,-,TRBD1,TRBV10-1,CASSGRDRGAPGAEAFF,TGCGCCAGCAGTGGGAGGGACAGGGGGGCCCCCGGGGCTGAAGCTTTCTTT
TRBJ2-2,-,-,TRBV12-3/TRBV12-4,CASSQGSGELFF,TGTGCCAGCAGTCAGGGGTCCGGGGAGCTGTTTTTT
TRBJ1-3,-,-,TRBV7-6,CASSPFGGGAPGNTIYF,TGTGCCAGCAGTCCATTTGGGGGGGGCGCGCCTGGAAACACCATATATTTT
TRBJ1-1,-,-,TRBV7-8,CASSLAAFLSAMNTEAFF,TGTGCCAGCAGCTTAGCGGCCTTCCTTAGCGCGATGAACACTGAAGCTTTCTTT
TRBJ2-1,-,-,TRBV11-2,CASSSTSGFNEQFF,TGTGCCAGCAGCTCGACGAGCGGGTTCAATGAGCAGTTCTTC
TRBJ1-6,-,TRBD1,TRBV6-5,CASTPGGAYNSPLHF,TGTGCCAGCACCCCAGGGGGCGCCTATAATTCACCCCTCCACTTT
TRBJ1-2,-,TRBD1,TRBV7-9,CASSLGTGASYGYTF,TGTGCCAGCAGCTTGGGGACAGGAGCTTCCTATGGCTACACCTTC
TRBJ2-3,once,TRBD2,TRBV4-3,CASSQDPSGGPTDTQYF,TGCGCCAGCAGCCAAGATCCTAGCGGGGGGCCCACAGATACGCAGTATTTT
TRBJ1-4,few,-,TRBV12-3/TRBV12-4,CASSLRGNEKLFF,TGTGCCAGCAGTCTCAGGGGTAATGAAAAACTGTTTTTT
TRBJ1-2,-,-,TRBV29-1,CSVVAGHGYTF,TGCAGCGTTGTAGCGGGCCATGGCTACACCTTC
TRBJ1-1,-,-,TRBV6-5,CASSYSIPGLSEAFF,TGTGCCAGCAGTTACTCGATTCCAGGGTTGTCTGAAGCTTTCTTT
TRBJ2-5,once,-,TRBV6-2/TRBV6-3,CASSPGSETQYF,TGTGCCAGCAGCCCCGGGTCAGAGACCCAGTACTTC
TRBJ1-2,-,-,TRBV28,CASTLQASYGYTF,TGTGCCAGCACCCTACAGGCTTCCTATGGCTACACCTTC
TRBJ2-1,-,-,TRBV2,CASPRAGRDEQFF,TGTGCCAGCCCCCGAGCGGGCCGGGATGAGCAGTTCTTC
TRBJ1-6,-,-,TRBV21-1,CASSKVGRLDTLHF,TGTGCCAGCAGCAAAGTCGGGCGTTTGGACACCCTCCACTTT
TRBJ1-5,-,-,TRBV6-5,CASGTKTNSNQPQHF,TGTGCCAGCGGGACAAAGACAAATAGCAATCAGCCCCAGCATTTT
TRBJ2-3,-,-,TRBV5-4,CASSRTPDTQYF,TGTGCCAGCAGTCGGACACCAGATACGCAGTATTTT
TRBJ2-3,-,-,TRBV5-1,CASSLMTGSGADTQYF,TGCGCCAGCAGCCTAATGACAGGGTCGGGGGCAGATACGCAGTATTTT
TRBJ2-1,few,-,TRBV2,CASSEALIRDEQFF,TGTGCCAGCAGTGAAGCGCTTATTAGAGATGAGCAGTTCTTC
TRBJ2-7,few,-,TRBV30,CAWSGTDEQYF,TGTGCCTGGAGTGGTACGGACGAGCAGTACTTC
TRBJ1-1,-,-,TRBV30,CAWSPGQKNTEAFF,TGTGCCTGGAGTCCGGGACAAAAGAACACTGAAGCTTTCTTT
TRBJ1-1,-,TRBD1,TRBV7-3,CASSSGQGSGTEAFF,TGTGCCAGCAGCTCCGGACAGGGGAGTGGAACTGAAGCTTTCTTT
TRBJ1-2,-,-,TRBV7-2,CASSLDRGVYGYTF,TGTGCCAGCAGCTTAGACCGGGGAGTCTATGGCTACACCTTC
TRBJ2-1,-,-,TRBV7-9,CASSLISLEQFF,TGTGCCAGCAGCTTAATTAGTCTTGAGCAGTTCTTC
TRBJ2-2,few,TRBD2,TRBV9,CASSGGGTSGYKNTGELFF,TGTGCCAGCAGCGGCGGCGGGACTAGCGGGTATAAAAACACCGGGGAGCTGTTTTTT
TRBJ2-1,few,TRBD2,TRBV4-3,CASSQDLVAGGGNEQFF,TGCGCCAGCAGCCAAGATCTGGTGGCGGGGGGGGGCAATGAGCAGTTCTTC
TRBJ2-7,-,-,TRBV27,CASSPGSGSYEQYF,TGTGCCAGCAGTCCGGGTTCGGGCTCCTACGAGCAGTACTTC
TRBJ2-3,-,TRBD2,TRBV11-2,CASSYRGFAGGLNTDTQYF,TGTGCCAGCAGCTATAGAGGTTTTGCGGGGGGGTTAAACACAGATACGCAGTATTTT
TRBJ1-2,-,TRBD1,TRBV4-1,CASSQGGQVVYGYTF,TGCGCCAGCAGCCAAGGGGGACAGGTTGTTTATGGCTACACCTTC
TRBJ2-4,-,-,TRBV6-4,CASSDPSSRANIAKNIQYF,TGTGCCAGCAGTGACCCATCGAGCAGGGCTAACATAGCCAAAAACATTCAGTACTTC
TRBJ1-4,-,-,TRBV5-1,CASSSALARANEKLFF,TGCGCCAGCAGCTCGGCTTTGGCCAGGGCTAATGAAAAACTGTTTTTT
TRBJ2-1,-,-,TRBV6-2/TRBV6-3,CASSPSGVSYNEQFF,TGTGCCAGCAGCCCCTCCGGAGTCTCCTACAATGAGCAGTTCTTC
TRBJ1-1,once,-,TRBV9,CASSVGIVDTEAFF,TGTGCCAGCAGCGTAGGCATAGTGGACACTGAAGCTTTCTTT
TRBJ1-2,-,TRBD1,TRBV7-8,CASSPRQGVPAYGYTF,TGTGCCAGCAGCCCCAGACAGGGGGTCCCTGCCTATGGCTACACCTTC
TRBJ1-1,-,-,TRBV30,CAGLSLNTEAFF,TGTGCCGGTCTATCACTGAACACTGAAGCTTTCTTT
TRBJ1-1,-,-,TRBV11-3,CASSLGGRTEAFF,TGTGCCAGCAGCTTGGGAGGGCGGACTGAAGCTTTCTTT
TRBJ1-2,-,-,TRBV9,CASSVTTGYYGYTF,TGTGCCAGCAGCGTTACGACCGGGTACTATGGCTACACCTTC
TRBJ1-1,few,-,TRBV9,CASSYDTRGGTEAFF,TGTGCCAGCAGCTATGATACCCGAGGGGGCACTGAAGCTTTCTTT
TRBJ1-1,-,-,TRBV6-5,CASSDFYTEAFF,TGTGCCAGCAGCGACTTCTACACTGAAGCTTTCTTT
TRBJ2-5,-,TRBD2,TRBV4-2,CASSEGTSGQETQYF,TGTGCCAGCAGCGAAGGGACTAGCGGCCAAGAGACCCAGTACTTC
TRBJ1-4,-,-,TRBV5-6,CASSLGLDEKLFF,TGTGCCAGCAGCCTCGGACTGGATGAAAAACTGTTTTTT
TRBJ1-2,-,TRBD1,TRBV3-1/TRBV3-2,CASSQPRQGETF,TGTGCCAGCAGCCAACCACGACAGGGTGAAACCTTC
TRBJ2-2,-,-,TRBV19,CASSTTMIGELFF,TGTGCCAGTAGTACAACTATGATCGGGGAGCTGTTTTTT
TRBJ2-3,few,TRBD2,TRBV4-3,CASSQDRLAGSDTQYF,TGCGCCAGCAGCCAAGATCGACTAGCGGGGTCAGATACGCAGTATTTT
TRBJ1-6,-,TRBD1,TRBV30,CAWSVQGARSYNSPLHF,TGTGCCTGGAGTGTACAGGGGGCACGGTCCTATAATTCACCCCTCCACTTT
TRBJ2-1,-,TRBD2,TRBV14,CASSQDLIQVAGGHNEQFF,TGTGCCAGCAGCCAAGATTTAATCCAAGTAGCGGGGGGACACAATGAGCAGTTCTTC
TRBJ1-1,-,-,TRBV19,CASSISGEAFF,TGTGCCAGTAGTATTTCGGGTGAAGCTTTCTTT
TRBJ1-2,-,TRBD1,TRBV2,CASSQTSTGGDYGYTF,TGTGCCAGCAGCCAGACCTCTACAGGGGGCGACTATGGCTACACCTTC
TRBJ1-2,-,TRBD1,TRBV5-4,CASSLVRQTGFGGGDYGYTF,TGTGCCAGCAGCTTGGTTCGCCAGACAGGGTTCGGGGGGGGAGACTATGGCTACACCTTC
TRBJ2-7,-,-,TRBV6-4,CASSDSFGQNWPYEQYF,TGTGCCAGCAGTGACTCTTTCGGACAGAACTGGCCCTACGAGCAGTACTTC